Listed below are T cell receptor beta chains from one sample, sequenced in a study of T cells in Graves' hyperthyroidism and ophthalmopathy. One entry per CDR3 protein results from TCRdb running MiXCR on the multiplex PCR reads. The table has under 350,000 distinct CDR3 sequences, about a sixth seen once; the top ten hold around 57%. The sequenced material came from blood. Receptors originate from a woman aged 55-70 years with Graves' ophthalmopathy. The conserved cysteine and the conserved F or W are not part of the CDR3 here. Size is stated for part of the rows, as once, few or many counts, or as a class when the clone is expanded.

TRBJ2-3,13,TRBV18,many,ASSPPGDTADTQY
TRBJ1-3,13,TRBV5-1,.,ASSGGGSSGNTIY
TRBJ2-5,13,TRBV4-2,many,ASSQAGGTGVAQY
TRBJ2-7,11,TRBV7-9,many,ASSPPSPYEQY
TRBJ2-1,11,TRBV7-9,.,ASSLASRGEQF
TRBJ2-3,11,TRBV20-1,.,SARQGGPDTQY
TRBJ2-5,12,TRBV7-9,.,ASSPFRVDETQY
TRBJ1-1,13,TRBV6-1,few,ASRPWTGKGTEAF
TRBJ1-1,11,TRBV20-1,many,SAVGPPNTEAF
TRBJ2-1,11,TRBV27,.,ASSLDFSNEQF
TRBJ1-5,11,TRBV20-1,many,SAGRPSNQPQH
TRBJ1-6,13,TRBV5-1,many,ASSTYRESNSPLH
TRBJ2-3,12,TRBV27,.,ASSSGTETDTQY
TRBJ1-6,15,TRBV7-2,many,ASSFRQTSSYNSPLH
TRBJ1-5,15,TRBV7-3,.,ASSQTWTRGRHQPQH
TRBJ2-7,12,TRBV29-1,many,SVDLGQGFYEQY
TRBJ1-4,12,TRBV6-1,few,ASRGQGAKKKLF
TRBJ1-5,14,TRBV27,many,ASIPRGGGYNQPQH
TRBJ2-7,12,TRBV29-1,many,SVDTGEGWREQY
TRBJ2-3,14,TRBV2,.,ASSGFAGGPQDTQY
TRBJ1-4,11,TRBV27,many,ASSSSGSEKLF
TRBJ1-2,13,TRBV7-8,many,ASSLERKLGGGYT
TRBJ1-5,12,TRBV5-6,many,ASSSGYSNQPQH
TRBJ2-2,15,TRBV11-3,many,ASSPRSGQGSIGELF
TRBJ1-1,11,TRBV12-3/TRBV12-4,many,ASSLGQNTEAF
TRBJ2-1,13,TRBV28,many,ASSFRDRGTNEQF
TRBJ2-7,12,TRBV10-1,many,ASSESNGAYEQY
TRBJ2-7,13,TRBV10-3,many,AISELPGDTYEQY
TRBJ2-2,12,TRBV20-1,.,SVLTSGRVGELF
TRBJ2-2,13,TRBV12-3/TRBV12-4,.,ASSFPDRGAGELF
TRBJ2-1,13,TRBV20-1,many,SARDGTGNYNEQF
TRBJ2-1,11,TRBV11-3,many,ASSLGLHNEQF
TRBJ2-5,13,TRBV7-8,few,ASSSRQGAGETQY
TRBJ2-7,12,TRBV5-1,.,ASSSQGGSGEQY
TRBJ2-1,10,TRBV2,many,ASRTDQNEQF
TRBJ1-2,13,TRBV11-2,many,ASSLVSRNSFGYT
TRBJ2-1,14,TRBV7-2,many,ASSRVITGGADEQF
TRBJ1-4,15,TRBV27,many,ASSPRQNLATNEKLF
TRBJ2-1,13,TRBV2,many,ASSVASGSYNEQF
TRBJ2-5,11,TRBV29-1,.,SAIAAFGETQY
TRBJ1-1,11,TRBV29-1,once,SVAPQGAGEAF
TRBJ2-7,14,TRBV5-8,.,ASSTELAGASYEQY
TRBJ1-1,12,TRBV20-1,many,SARSGLGRTEAF
TRBJ2-7,11,TRBV6-5,.,ASSYGRVDEQY
TRBJ1-5,14,TRBV6-2/TRBV6-3,many,ASSSRDRVGDQPQH
TRBJ1-5,11,TRBV19,many,ASSTERGQPQH
TRBJ2-7,14,TRBV10-3,many,AISEWLGTSSYEQY
TRBJ2-2,14,TRBV4-3,.,ASSQNLGGNTGELF
TRBJ2-1,13,TRBV10-3,.,AISGSAGTYNEQF
TRBJ1-1,7,TRBV6-1,.,ASSEGAF
TRBJ1-5,11,TRBV20-1,few,SARQGPNQPQH
TRBJ1-2,13,TRBV7-2,.,AISPGSFPDYGYT
TRBJ1-1,10,TRBV5-1,many,ASSPRGREAF
TRBJ2-1,12,TRBV12-3/TRBV12-4,many,ASRTTGVYNEQF
TRBJ2-1,12,TRBV12-3/TRBV12-4,many,ASSFFEGLNEQF